Listed here are 25 T cell receptor beta chains from one sample, sequenced in a study of blood T cell repertoires in COVID-19. Profiled with immunoSEQ multiplex PCR; TCRdb holds only in-frame clones, not every one. There are 200,000 to 250,000 clones in the sample; 75% to 85% occur only once, and more than 10% lies in the top ten. Sequencing was carried out using peripheral blood. Receptor source: a human donor in a cohort sampled during active COVID-19.

This clone has just one count. V usage is TRBV7-2 and J usage is TRBJ2-7; a possible D gene is TRBD2 (5 bases). The V gene lost 7 bases and the J gene lost 9 bases, with 22 bases spanning the gap. The CDR3 is made up of 14 amino acids. In germline, CDR1 is SGHTA, CDR2 FQGNSA. CDR3: CASIEGLERNGQYF. In DNA form, the CDR3 reads TGTGCCAGCATCGAAGGGTTGGAGCGGAACGGGCAGTACTTC.

The chain is built from TRBV18 and TRBJ2-3, with 10 bases lining up with TRBD2. The CDR3 has 15 residues. Germline values: CDR1 KGHSH, CDR2 LQKENI. Trimming took 3 bases from V and 3 from J; bases not matched to a gene: 3. CDR3 protein: CASSPPLAGTDTQYF. CDR3 bases: TGTGCCAGCTCACCCCCACTAGCGGGGACAGATACGCAGTATTTT.

In this sample, this clone turned up a few times. J is TRBJ2-7 and V is TRBV5-1; TRBD1 might be the D (6 bases). Germline V CDR1 and CDR2: SGHRS, YFSETQ. This CDR3 is built from 13 residues. V was trimmed by 0 bases and J by 6 bases, leaving 10 bases between them. The CDR3 reads CASSLDRVGEQYF. DNA of the CDR3: TGCGCCAGCAGCTTGGACAGGGTTGGCGAGCAGTACTTC.

A few counts support this clone. The V and J genes are TRBV24-1 and TRBJ1-4; 8 bases fit TRBD1. The CDR3 covers 16 residues. V shed 3 bases and J 8 bases; nucleotides not matched to a gene: 10. Per germline, CDR1 KGHDR and CDR2 SFDVKD. CDR3 residues: CATSDPRDRQPEKLFF. CDR3 nucleotide sequence: TGTGCCACCAGTGATCCTAGGGACAGGCAACCGGAAAAACTGTTTTTT.

V and J are TRBV10-3 and TRBJ2-2; D not certain. Germline CDR1 is ENHRY and CDR2 is SYGVKD. V was clipped by 0 bases and J by 6 bases, with 11 bases between them. The CDR3 is 15 amino acids. The CDR3 coding sequence is TGTGCCATCAGTGAGTCTAAGATAGCACCCGGGGAGCTGTTTTTT. Protein product: CAISESKIAPGELFF.

This sequence joins TRBV30 and TRBJ1-1; D may be TRBD1 (5 bases). Trimming removed 4 bases at V and 4 bases at J, with 16 bases between. There are 14 residues in the CDR3. The germline V gene encodes CDR1 GTSNPN and CDR2 SVGIG (reference sequence). CDR3 coding DNA: TGTGCCTGGAATCAGCAGGGCTTCGGCACTGAAGCTTTCTTT. This encodes CAWNQQGFGTEAFF.

The J gene is TRBJ2-7, the V gene TRBV2; D is unresolved. The CDR3 length is 10 residues. Between the trimmed V and J ends, which lost 6 bases and 7 bases, there was a span of 7 bases. The germline V gene encodes CDR1 SNHLY and CDR2 FYNNEI. The CDR3 nucleotides read TGTGCCAGCAGATCCCGGGAGCAGTACTTC. Its protein product is CASRSREQYF.

The chain links TRBV7-2 to TRBJ1-6; D is ambiguous. The CDR3 covers 13 residues. The germline gives CDR1 SGHTA, CDR2 FQGNSA. Trimming cost V 3 bases and J 6 bases, with 6 bases left between them. CDR3 coding DNA: TGTGCCAGCAGCTTCACATCTAATTCACCCCTCCACTTT. Protein: CASSFTSNSPLHF.

The genes are TRBV7-9 and TRBJ2-6, with 7 bases fitting TRBD1. The CDR3 length is 20 residues. Germline lookup yields CDR1 SEHNR and CDR2 FQNEAQ (reference sequence). J lost 0 bases, V lost 5 bases, and 16 bases had no gene match. The CDR3 DNA sequence: TGTGCCAGCAGCACCAGGGACAGCAACGCCCTATTCTCTGGGGCCAACGTCCTGACTTTC. This gives the protein CASSTRDSNALFSGANVLTF.

The rearrangement joins TRBV7-9 to TRBJ2-7; 8 bases match TRBD1. The CDR3 is 13 residues long. Looked up from germline, CDR1 is SEHNR and CDR2 is FQNEAQ (reference sequence). Germline trimming cut 5 bases from V and 7 bases from J; bases unmatched to any gene: 7. CDR3 amino acids: CASSRQGRDEQYF. CDR3 nucleotide sequence: TGTGCCAGCAGCCGACAGGGGAGAGATGAGCAGTACTTC.

This clone occurred a few times. J is TRBJ2-1 and V is TRBV4-1; 8 positions agree with TRBD1. This CDR3 region has 16 residues. Trimming took 1 base from V and 4 from J; bases not matched to a gene: 6. The V gene's germline CDR1 is MGHRA and CDR2 YSYEKL. As DNA, the CDR3 is TGCGCCAGCAGCCAAGGGACAGGGAAGGGTTACAATGAGCAGTTCTTC. Protein product: CASSQGTGKGYNEQFF.

J is TRBJ1-2 and V is TRBV19, with TRBD1 matching 7 bases. V shed 5 bases and J 8 bases; nucleotides not matched to a gene: 11. The germline gives CDR1 LNHDA, CDR2 SQIVND (reference sequence). The CDR3 contains 14 residues. The CDR3 region has the DNA TGTGCCAGTAGTTCGTACCGGGACAGAGAGGGCTACACCTTC. Encoded protein: CASSSYRDREGYTF.

V usage is TRBV29-1 and J usage is TRBJ2-7, with 7 bases that match TRBD1. This CDR3 spans 12 amino acids. J lost 2 bases, V lost 7 bases, and 5 bases had no gene match. In germline, CDR1 is SQVTM, CDR2 ANQGSEA. The CDR3, as DNA: TGCAGCGCTGAGGGACAGACCTACGAGCAGTACTTC. Translation gives CSAEGQTYEQYF.

V usage is TRBV10-3 and J usage is TRBJ2-3; D perhaps matches TRBD1 (6 bases). Germline assignment: CDR1 ENHRY and CDR2 SYGVKD. The CDR3 has 14 residues. With 7 bases removed from V and 3 bases from J, the gap between germline ends came to 14 bases. CDR3 bases: TGTGCCATCAAAGGGGGTGGATTGACAGATACGCAGTATTTT. Its protein is CAIKGGGLTDTQYF.

The genes are TRBV28 and TRBJ2-2; possibly TRBD2 for D (6 bases). V was pared by 6 bases and J by 5 bases, with 28 bases between. Germline loops: CDR1 MDHEN, CDR2 SYDVKM. This CDR3 contains 19 residues. This CDR3 reads CASRTIWLLIGEETGELFF. For the CDR3, the DNA is TGTGCCAGCAGGACCATCTGGCTTCTAATAGGGGAGGAAACCGGGGAGCTGTTTTTT.

The chain has TRBV7-8 and TRBJ1-2; D gene unclear. This CDR3 has 14 residues. V was cut by 1 base and J by 0 bases, with 6 bases left in between. The germline CDR1 and CDR2 sequences are SGHVS and FQNEAQ. The CDR3 DNA is TGTGCCAGCAGCTTAGAGTCAGCTAACTATGGCTACACCTTC. The encoded protein is CASSLESANYGYTF.

CDR3 residues: CASSFNWYRQYF. The CDR3 nucleotides read TGTGCCAGCAGCTTTAACTGGTACAGGCAGTACTTC. The V call is TRBV5-8, the J call TRBJ2-7; unclear D gene. The CDR3 covers 12 residues. Deletions cut 2 bases from V and 9 bases from J, with 12 bases between. Germline CDR1 reads SGHTS; CDR2 reads YDEGEE.

V and J are TRBV3-1 (or the pseudogene TRBV3-2) and TRBJ1-2, with D uncertain. The CDR3 runs 13 residues. The V gene lost 7 bases and the J gene lost 3 bases, with 12 bases spanning the gap. Germline loops: CDR1 LGHDT, CDR2 YNNKEL (reference sequence). CDR3 bases: TGTGCCAGCACCCCACCGGGGTACTATGGCTACACCTTC. This codes for CASTPPGYYGYTF.

The chain uses TRBV27 and TRBJ1-2; TRBD1 is a possible D gene (6 bases). V gave up 7 bases and J gave up 7 bases, with 16 bases separating them. The germline V gene has CDR1 MNHEY and CDR2 SMNVEV (reference sequence). This CDR3 comprises 13 residues. The CDR3, as DNA: TGTGCCAGCAAGGACGGTCGAGGGGGTGGCTACACCTTC. Its protein is CASKDGRGGGYTF.

This sequence joins TRBV7-3 and TRBJ2-1, with 16 nucleotides matching TRBD2. CDR1 is SGHTA, CDR2 FQGTGA, per germline. V lost 2 bases to trimming and J lost 6 bases; unmatched junction nucleotides: 7. The CDR3 runs 18 residues. CDR3 coding DNA: TGTGCCAGCAGCTTATCGGGACTAGCGGGGGGGCCGATCAATGAGCAGTTCTTC. It codes for CASSLSGLAGGPINEQFF.

This rearrangement joins TRBV6-5 to TRBJ2-5; a possible D gene is TRBD2 (6 bases). CDR1 and CDR2 (germline): MNHEY, SVGAGI. Trimming pared 10 bases from V and 5 bases from J, leaving 17 bases between. The CDR3 length is 13 residues. The chain's CDR3 is CAIMEGTRETQYF. In nucleotides, the CDR3 is TGTGCCATCATGGAGGGGACCCGGGAGACCCAGTACTTC.

The rearrangement links TRBV28 to TRBJ1-1; D gene unclear. With 7 bases removed from V and 8 bases from J, the gap between germline ends came to 17 bases. Germline CDR1 reads MDHEN; CDR2 reads SYDVKM. CDR3 length: 13 residues. The CDR3 reads CASMRGGAREAFF. The DNA of the CDR3 is TGTGCCAGCATGAGAGGAGGAGCGAGGGAAGCTTTCTTT.

The table lists this clone with a few counts. The rearrangement uses TRBV7-9 and TRBJ2-3; 8 nucleotides match TRBD2. Germline V gene data show CDR1 as SEHNR and CDR2 as FQNEAQ (reference sequence). V lost 5 bases, J lost 2 bases, and 3 bases stayed unmatched. This CDR3 comprises 14 residues. The CDR3 region is CASSRSGNTDTQYF. The CDR3 nucleotides read TGTGCCAGCAGCCGTAGCGGGAACACAGATACGCAGTATTTT.

The CDR3 nucleotides are TGTGCCAGCAGCCCCACGCGAGGGATTAACACCGGGGAGCTGTTTTTT. Its protein is CASSPTRGINTGELFF. The V call is TRBV3-1 (or the pseudogene TRBV3-2), the J call TRBJ2-2; D might be TRBD2 (5 bases). Germline-derived CDR1 and CDR2 are LGHDT and YNNKEL (reference sequence). Between the trimmed V and J ends, which lost 4 bases and 2 bases, there was a span of 14 bases. CDR3 length: 16 amino acids.

J is TRBJ2-2 and V is TRBV10-3, with 9 bases aligning to TRBD1. There are 15 residues in the CDR3. V lost 10 bases to trimming and J lost 3 bases; unmatched junction nucleotides: 9. Germline CDR1 ENHRY, CDR2 SYGVKD. CDR3 in amino acids: CATGQGQGYTGELFF. In DNA form, the CDR3 reads TGTGCCACAGGACAGGGGCAGGGGTACACCGGGGAGCTGTTTTTT.